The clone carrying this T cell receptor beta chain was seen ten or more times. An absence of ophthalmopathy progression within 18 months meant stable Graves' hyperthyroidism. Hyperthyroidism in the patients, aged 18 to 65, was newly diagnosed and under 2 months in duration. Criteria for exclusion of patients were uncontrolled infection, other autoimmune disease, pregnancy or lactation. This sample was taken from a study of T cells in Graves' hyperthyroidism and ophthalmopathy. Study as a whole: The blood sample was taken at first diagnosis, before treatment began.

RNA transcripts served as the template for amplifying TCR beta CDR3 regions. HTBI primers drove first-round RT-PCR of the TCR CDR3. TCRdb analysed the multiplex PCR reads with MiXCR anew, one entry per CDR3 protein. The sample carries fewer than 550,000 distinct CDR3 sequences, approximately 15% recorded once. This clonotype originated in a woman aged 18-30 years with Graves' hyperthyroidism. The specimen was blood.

As DNA, the CDR3 is TGTGCCAGCCTCTTTACCAACACCGGGGAGCTGTTTTTT. Translation: CASLFTNTGELFF. The chain couples TRBV2 to TRBJ2-2; D is undetermined. V was pared by 8 bases and J by 2 bases, with 9 bases between. Looked up from germline, CDR1 is SNHLY and CDR2 is FYNNEI. This CDR3 spans 13 amino acids.